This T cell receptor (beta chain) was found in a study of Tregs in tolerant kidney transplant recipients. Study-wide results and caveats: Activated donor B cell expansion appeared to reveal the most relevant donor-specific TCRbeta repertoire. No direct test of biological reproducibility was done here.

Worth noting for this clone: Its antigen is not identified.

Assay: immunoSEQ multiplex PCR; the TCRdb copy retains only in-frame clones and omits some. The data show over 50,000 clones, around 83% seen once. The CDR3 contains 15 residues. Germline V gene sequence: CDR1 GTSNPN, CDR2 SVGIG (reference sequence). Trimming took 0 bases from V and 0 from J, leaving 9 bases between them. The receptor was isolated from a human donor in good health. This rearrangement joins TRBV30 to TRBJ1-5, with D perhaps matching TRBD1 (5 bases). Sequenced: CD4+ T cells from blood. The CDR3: CAWSVLRGSNQPQHF. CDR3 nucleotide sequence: TGTGCCTGGAGTGTCTTGAGGGGTAGCAATCAGCCCCAGCATTTT.